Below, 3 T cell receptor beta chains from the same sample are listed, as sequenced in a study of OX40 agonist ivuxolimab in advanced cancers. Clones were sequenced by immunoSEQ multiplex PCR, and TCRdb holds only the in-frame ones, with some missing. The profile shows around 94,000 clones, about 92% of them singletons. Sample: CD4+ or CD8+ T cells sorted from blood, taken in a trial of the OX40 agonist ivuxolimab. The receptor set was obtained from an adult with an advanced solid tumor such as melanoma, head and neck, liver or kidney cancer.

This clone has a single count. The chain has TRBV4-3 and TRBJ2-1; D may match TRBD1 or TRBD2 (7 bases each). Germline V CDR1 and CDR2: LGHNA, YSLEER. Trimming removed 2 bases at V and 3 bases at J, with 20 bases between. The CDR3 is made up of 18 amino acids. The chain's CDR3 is CASSQSYAGGGVYNEQFF. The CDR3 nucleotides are TGCGCCAGCAGCCAATCCTACGCAGGGGGGGGAGTCTACAATGAGCAGTTCTTC.

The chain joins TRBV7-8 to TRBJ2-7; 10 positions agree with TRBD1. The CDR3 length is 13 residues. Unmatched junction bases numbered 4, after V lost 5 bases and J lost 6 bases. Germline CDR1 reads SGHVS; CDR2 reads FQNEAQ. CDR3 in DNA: TGTGCCAGCAGCACCGGGACAGGGGCCGAGCAGTACTTC. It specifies CASSTGTGAEQYF.

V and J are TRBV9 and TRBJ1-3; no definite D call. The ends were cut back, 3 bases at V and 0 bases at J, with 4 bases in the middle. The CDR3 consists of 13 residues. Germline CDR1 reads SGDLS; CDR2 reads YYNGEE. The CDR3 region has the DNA TGTGCCAGCAGCGGGAGCTCTGGAAACACCATATATTTT. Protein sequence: CASSGSSGNTIYF.